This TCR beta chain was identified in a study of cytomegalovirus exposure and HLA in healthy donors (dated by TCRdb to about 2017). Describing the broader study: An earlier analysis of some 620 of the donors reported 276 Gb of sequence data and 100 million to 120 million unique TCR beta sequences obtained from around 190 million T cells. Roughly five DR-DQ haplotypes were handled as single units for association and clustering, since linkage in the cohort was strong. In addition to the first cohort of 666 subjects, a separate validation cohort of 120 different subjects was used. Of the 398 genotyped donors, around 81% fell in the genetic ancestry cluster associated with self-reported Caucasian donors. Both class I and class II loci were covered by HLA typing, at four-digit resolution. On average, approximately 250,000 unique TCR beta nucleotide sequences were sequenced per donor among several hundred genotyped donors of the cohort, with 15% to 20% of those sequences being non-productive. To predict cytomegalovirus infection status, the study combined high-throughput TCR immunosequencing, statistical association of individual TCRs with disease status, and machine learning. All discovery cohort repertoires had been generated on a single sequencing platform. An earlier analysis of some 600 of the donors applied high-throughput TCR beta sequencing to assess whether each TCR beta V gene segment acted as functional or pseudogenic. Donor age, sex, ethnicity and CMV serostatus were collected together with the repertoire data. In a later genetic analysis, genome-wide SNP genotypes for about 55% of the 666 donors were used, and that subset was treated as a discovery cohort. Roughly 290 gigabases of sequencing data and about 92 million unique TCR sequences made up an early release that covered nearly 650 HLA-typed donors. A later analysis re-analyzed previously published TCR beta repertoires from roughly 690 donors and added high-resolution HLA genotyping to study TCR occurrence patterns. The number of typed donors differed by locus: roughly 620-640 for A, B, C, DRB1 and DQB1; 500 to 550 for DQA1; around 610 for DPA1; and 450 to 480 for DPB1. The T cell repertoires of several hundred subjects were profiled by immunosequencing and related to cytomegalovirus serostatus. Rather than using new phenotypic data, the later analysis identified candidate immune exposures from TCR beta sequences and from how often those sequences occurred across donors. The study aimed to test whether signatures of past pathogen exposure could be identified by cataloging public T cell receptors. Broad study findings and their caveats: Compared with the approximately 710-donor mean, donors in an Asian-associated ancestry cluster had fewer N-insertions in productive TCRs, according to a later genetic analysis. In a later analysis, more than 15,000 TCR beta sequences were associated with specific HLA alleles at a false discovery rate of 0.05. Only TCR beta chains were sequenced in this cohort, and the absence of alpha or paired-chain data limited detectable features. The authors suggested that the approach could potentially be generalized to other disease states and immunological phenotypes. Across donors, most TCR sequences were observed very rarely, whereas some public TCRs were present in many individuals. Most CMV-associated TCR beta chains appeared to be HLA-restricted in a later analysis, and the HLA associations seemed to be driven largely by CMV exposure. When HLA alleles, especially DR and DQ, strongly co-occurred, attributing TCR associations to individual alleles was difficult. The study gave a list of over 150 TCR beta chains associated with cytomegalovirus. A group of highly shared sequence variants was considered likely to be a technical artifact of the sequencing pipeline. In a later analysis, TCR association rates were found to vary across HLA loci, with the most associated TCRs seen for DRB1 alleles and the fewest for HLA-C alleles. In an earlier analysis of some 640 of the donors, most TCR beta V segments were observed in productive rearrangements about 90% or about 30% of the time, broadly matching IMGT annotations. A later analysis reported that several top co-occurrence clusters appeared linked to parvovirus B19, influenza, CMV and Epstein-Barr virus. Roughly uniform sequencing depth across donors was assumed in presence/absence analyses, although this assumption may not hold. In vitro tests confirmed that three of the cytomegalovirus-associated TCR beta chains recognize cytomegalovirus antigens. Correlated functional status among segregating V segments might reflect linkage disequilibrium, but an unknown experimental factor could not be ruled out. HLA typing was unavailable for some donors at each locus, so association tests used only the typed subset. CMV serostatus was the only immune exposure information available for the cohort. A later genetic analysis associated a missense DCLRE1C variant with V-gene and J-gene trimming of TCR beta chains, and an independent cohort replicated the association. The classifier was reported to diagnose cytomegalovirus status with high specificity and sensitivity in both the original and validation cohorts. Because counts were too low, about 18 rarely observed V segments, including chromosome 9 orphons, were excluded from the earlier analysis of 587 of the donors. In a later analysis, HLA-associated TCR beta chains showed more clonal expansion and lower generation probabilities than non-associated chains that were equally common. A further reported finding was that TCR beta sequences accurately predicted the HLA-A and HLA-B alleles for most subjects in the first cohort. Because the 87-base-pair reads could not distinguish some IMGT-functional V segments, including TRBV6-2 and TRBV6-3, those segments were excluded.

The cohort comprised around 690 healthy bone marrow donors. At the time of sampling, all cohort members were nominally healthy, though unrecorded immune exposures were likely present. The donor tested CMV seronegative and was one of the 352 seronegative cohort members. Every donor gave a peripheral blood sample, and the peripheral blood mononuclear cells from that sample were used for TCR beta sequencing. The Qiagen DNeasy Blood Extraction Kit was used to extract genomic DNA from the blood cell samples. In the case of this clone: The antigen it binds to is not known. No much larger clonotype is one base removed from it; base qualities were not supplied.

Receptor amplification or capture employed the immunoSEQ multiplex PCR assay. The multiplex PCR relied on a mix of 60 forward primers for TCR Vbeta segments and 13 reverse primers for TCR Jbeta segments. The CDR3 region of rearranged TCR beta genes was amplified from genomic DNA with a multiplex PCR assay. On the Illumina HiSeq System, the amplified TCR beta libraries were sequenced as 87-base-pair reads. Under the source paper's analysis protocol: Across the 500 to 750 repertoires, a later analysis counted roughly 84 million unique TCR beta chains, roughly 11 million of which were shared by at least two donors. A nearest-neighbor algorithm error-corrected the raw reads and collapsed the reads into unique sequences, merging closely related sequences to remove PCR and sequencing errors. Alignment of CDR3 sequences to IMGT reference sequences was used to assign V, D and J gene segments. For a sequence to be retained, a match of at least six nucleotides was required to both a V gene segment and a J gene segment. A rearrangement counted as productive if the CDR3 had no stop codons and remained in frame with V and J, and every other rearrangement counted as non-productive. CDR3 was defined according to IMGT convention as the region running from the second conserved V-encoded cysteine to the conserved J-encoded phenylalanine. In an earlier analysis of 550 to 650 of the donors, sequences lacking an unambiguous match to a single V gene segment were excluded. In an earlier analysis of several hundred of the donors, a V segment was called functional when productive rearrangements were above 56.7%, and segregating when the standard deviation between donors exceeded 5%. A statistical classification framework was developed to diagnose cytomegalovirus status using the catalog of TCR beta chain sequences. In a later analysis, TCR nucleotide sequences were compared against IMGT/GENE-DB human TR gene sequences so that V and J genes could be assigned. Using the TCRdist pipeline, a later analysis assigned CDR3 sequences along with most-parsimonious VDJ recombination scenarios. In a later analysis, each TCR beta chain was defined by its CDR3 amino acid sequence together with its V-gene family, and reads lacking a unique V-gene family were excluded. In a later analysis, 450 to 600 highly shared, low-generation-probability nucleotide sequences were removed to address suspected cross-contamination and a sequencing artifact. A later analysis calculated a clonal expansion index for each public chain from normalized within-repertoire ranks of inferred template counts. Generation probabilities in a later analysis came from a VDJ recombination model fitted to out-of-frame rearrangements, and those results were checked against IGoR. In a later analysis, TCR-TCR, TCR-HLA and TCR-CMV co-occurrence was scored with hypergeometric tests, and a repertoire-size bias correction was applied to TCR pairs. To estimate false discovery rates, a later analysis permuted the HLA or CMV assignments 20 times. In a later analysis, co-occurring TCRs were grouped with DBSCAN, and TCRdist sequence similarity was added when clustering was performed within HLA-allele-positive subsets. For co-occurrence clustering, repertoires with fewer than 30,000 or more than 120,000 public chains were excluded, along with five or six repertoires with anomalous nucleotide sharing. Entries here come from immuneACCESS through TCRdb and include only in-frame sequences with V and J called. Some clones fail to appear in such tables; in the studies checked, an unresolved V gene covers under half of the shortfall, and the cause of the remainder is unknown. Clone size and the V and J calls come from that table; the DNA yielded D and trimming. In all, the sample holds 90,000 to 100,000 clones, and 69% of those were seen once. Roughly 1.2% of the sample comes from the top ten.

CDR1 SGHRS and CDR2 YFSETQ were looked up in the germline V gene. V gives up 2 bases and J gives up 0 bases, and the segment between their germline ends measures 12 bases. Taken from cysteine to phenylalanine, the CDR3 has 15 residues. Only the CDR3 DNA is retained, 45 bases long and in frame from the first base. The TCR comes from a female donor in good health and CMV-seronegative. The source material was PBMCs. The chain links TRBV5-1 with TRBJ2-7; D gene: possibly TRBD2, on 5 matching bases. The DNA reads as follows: TGCGCCAGCAGCTTTGTCAGCGGAAGCTCCTACGAGCAGTACTTC. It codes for CASSFVSGSSYEQYF.